The 11 T cell receptor beta chains below were found in one sample sequenced in a study of tumor and adjacent non-tumor tissue in lung cancer. Three rounds of nested PCR, following a modified ARM-PCR protocol, produced the TCRbeta library. In TCRdb, the multiplex PCR reads were re-called with MiXCR into one record per CDR3 protein. Of under 150,000 distinct CDR3 sequences in the sample, approximately 70% were seen once. This sample's RNA came from whole unsorted tissue. Sequenced: lung tumor tissue. The receptors stem from a man aged 60-69 years with small cell lung cancer.

In regard to this clonotype: This clone may be a read error of a much larger clone one base away. The chain has TRBV4-1 and TRBJ2-7; D remains ambiguous. The ends were cut back, 3 bases at V and 6 bases at J, with 12 bases in the middle. This CDR3 has 13 residues. Germline-derived CDR1 and CDR2 are MGHRA and YSYEKL. CDR3 sequence: CASSQTEAGEQYV. The CDR3 coding sequence is TGCGCCAGCAGCCAGACCGAGGCCGGCGAGCAGTACGTC.

V and J are TRBV11-2 and TRBJ2-1; the D call may be TRBD1 or TRBD2 (5 bases each). CDR1 and CDR2 from the germline V gene are SGHAT and FQNNGV. Deletions cut 9 bases from V and 8 bases from J, with 17 bases between. There are 13 residues in the CDR3. CDR3 loop: CASRNTGTDEQFF. The CDR3 DNA is TGTGCCAGTAGAAACACCGGGACCGATGAGCAGTTCTTC.

Of note for this clonotype: A much more abundant neighbour one base away suggests this may be a read error. The rearrangement links TRBV29-1 to TRBJ2-3, with D unresolved. V gave up 5 bases and J gave up 4 bases, with 16 bases separating them. The germline CDR1 and CDR2 sequences are SQVTM and ANQGSEA. This CDR3 spans 14 amino acids. In nucleotides, the CDR3 is TGCAGCGTTCGGGTGAAGGGTATCTCAGATACGCAGTATTTT. Protein sequence: CSVRVKGISDTQYF.

A word on this clonotype: Since a much larger clone is just one base distant, this may be a read error. The chain is built from TRBV6-5 and TRBJ2-1; a weak D match, TRBD2 (6 bases). Germline V gene lookup returns CDR1 MNHEY and CDR2 SVGAGI. The length of the CDR3 is 13 residues. The CDR3 reads CASSYYGGSEQCF. The CDR3 region has the DNA TGTGCCAGCAGTTACTACGGGGGAAGTGAGCAGTGCTTC.

Notes on this clonotype: One end of the junction does not line up with germline, which may come from a read error. The chain links TRBV18 to TRBJ1-1; D unresolved. CDR3 length equals 15 residues. The germline gives CDR1 KGHSH, CDR2 LQKENI. CDR3 nucleotides: TGTACCAGCTCCCAAAGGGATAGTAGGAACACTGAAGCTTTCTTT. Encoded protein: CTSSQRDSRNTEAFF.

This clonotype occurred a few times. An end of the junction does not agree with germline; a read error may underlie this. The CDR3 is CASSFSLGNGQFF. The CDR3 bases are TGTGCCAGCAGCTTCAGTTTGGGCAATGGGCAGTTCTTC. V usage is TRBV11-2 and J usage is TRBJ2-1; D remains unclear. The CDR3 spans 13 residues. In germline, CDR1 is SGHAT, CDR2 FQNNGV.

This clonotype was counted once. A much larger clone differs from this one at a single base, so this may be a read error. Here the CDR3 omits its conserved ending phenylalanine or tryptophan, so a read error is the likely source. The chain joins TRBV20-1 to TRBJ2-3; TRBD1 might be the D (5 bases). V shed 1 base and J shed 8 bases, with 13 bases lying between them. CDR1 and CDR2 (germline): DFQATT, SNEGSKA (reference sequence). The CDR3 has 13 residues. The CDR3 nucleotides are TGCAGTGCTAGAGCCCCGGCAAGGGGTACGCAGTATTAT. Translated: CSARAPARGTQYY.

CDR3 loop: CASSVRLAAPNEQFF. CDR3 coding DNA: TGTGCCAGCAGTGTAAGACTAGCGGCCCCCAATGAGCAGTTCTTC. The chain links TRBV6-1 to TRBJ2-1; 9 bases match TRBD2. There are 15 residues in the CDR3. J was trimmed by 6 bases and V by 4 bases; bases with no gene match: 7. Germline CDR1 and CDR2: MNHNS and SASEGT.

Worth noting for this clonotype: Since a much larger clone is just one base distant, this may be a read error. J is TRBJ1-2 and V is TRBV12-5; D unclear. Germline loops: CDR1 LGHNT, CDR2 FRNRAP. V lost 0 bases and J 3 bases, leaving 11 bases between the germline ends. This CDR3 has 15 residues. The CDR3 DNA sequence: TGTGCTAGTGGTTTGGTACCCGGCCTGGACTATGGCTACACCTTC. The encoded protein is CASGLVPGLDYGYTF.

Of note for this clonotype: The conserved final phenylalanine or tryptophan is absent from the CDR3, which likely points to a read error. The DNA is omitted, as the CDR3 cannot be located on it reliably, and the CDR3 follows TCRdb's listing. This sequence joins TRBV20-1 and TRBJ2-1; TRBD2 is the table's D call and was not checked against the DNA. CDR1 and CDR2 (germline): DFQATT, SNEGSKA (reference sequence). The CDR3 totals 16 residues, both ends included. The CDR3 protein is CSGVPAVLDAGDEQFL.

This clonotype was seen repeatedly, ten times or more. The chain combines TRBV11-3 with TRBJ2-3, with D uncertain. Trimming took off 3 bases at V and 4 bases at J, with 5 bases between the two ends. Germline lookup yields CDR1 SGHNT and CDR2 YENEEA. This CDR3 contains 12 residues. The CDR3 region has the DNA TGTGCCAGCAGCTTTTCTCCAGATACGCAGTATTTT. Translated: CASSFSPDTQYF. The complete variable domain, with remaining parts taken from reference TRBV11-3 and TRBJ2-3, reads EAGVVQSPRYKIIEKKQPVAFWCNPISGHNTLYWYLQNLGQGPELLIRYENEEAVDDSQLPKDRFSAERLKGVDSTLKIQPAELGDSAVYLCASSFSPDTQYFGPGTRLTVL.